This TCR beta chain appears in the sequencing data of a study of CD8 T cells in Susac syndrome. An input of about 0.5 to 1 ug of RNA was subjected to reverse transcription using random hexamers. Amplification of TCR beta CDR3 used immunoSEQ multiplex PCR across 54 Vbeta and 13 Jbeta. TCRdb analysed the immunoSEQ multiplex PCR reads with MiXCR anew, one entry per CDR3 protein. Among about 400,000 distinct CDR3 sequences listed, 85% to 90% were seen once. CD8+ and CD4+ T cells circulating in blood were sequenced for TCR beta. The study used treatment-naive patients who had stable or active relapsing-remitting disease as multiple sclerosis controls. Both CD4+ and CD8+ T cells were negatively isolated, and TEMRA cells underwent FACS enrichment. In its sample, this clonotype was seen a few times. Input material: CD8+ T cells from PBMCs. The clonotype originates from a human donor with multiple sclerosis.

The CDR3 coding sequence is TGTGCCAGCAGTGACCCGACTAGCGGGTCCTACAATGAGCAGTTCTTC. Protein: CASSDPTSGSYNEQFF. J is TRBJ2-1 and V is TRBV2, with TRBD2 matching 10 bases. The CDR3 is 16 residues long. The junction had 3 bases not matched to a gene; V was cut back by 3 bases and J by 1 base. From germline, CDR1 is SNHLY and CDR2 FYNNEI. Variable domain in full (rest from reference TRBV2 and TRBJ2-1): EPEVTQTPSHQVTQMGQEVILRCVPISNHLYFYWYRQILGQKVEFLVSFYNNEISEKSEIFDDQFSVERPDGSNFTLKIRSTKLEDSAMYFCASSDPTSGSYNEQFFGPGTRLTVL.